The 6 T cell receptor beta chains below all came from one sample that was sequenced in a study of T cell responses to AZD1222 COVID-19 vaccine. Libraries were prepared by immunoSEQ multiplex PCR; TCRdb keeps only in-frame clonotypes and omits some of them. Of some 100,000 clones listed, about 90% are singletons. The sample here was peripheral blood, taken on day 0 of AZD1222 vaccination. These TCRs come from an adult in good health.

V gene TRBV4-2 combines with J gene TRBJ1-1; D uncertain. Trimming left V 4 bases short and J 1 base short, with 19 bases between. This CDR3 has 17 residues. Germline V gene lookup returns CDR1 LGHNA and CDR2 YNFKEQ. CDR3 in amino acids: CASSPTHSTSRNTEAFF. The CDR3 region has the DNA TGTGCCAGCAGCCCAACCCATTCAACTAGTCGGAACACTGAAGCTTTCTTT.

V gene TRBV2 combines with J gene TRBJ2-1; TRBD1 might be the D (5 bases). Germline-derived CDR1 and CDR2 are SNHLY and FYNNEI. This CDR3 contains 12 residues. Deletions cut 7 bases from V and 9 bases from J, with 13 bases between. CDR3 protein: CASTAGPPEQFF. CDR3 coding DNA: TGTGCCAGCACGGCAGGGCCCCCTGAGCAGTTCTTC.

In nucleotides, the CDR3 is TGTGCCAGCAGCCACGGAGCGGTTGCAACTAATGAAAAACTGTTTTTT. Its protein is CASSHGAVATNEKLFF. The J gene is TRBJ1-4, the V gene TRBV5-8, with unresolved D. The CDR3 covers 16 residues. The germline gives CDR1 SGHTS, CDR2 YDEGEE. The ends were cut back, 4 bases at V and 0 bases at J, with 13 bases in the middle. Based on the CDR3 plus reference TRBV5-8 and TRBJ1-4, the full variable domain is EAGVTQSPTHLIKTRGQQATLRCSPISGHTSVYWYQQALGLGLQFLLWYDEGEERNRGNFPPRFSGRQFPNYSSELNVNALELEDSALYLCASSHGAVATNEKLFFGSGTQLSVL.

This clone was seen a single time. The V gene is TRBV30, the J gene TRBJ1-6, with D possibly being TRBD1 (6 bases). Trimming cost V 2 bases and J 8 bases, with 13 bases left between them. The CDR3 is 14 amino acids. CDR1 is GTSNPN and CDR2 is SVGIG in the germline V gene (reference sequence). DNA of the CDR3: TGTGCCTGGAGTTTCGTCGCAGGGGATTCACCCCTCCACTTT. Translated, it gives CAWSFVAGDSPLHF.

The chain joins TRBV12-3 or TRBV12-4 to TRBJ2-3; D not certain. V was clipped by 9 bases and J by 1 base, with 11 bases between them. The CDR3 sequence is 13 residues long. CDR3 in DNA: TGTGCCAGTCGATTTCCCGGCACAGATACGCAGTATTTT. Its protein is CASRFPGTDTQYF.

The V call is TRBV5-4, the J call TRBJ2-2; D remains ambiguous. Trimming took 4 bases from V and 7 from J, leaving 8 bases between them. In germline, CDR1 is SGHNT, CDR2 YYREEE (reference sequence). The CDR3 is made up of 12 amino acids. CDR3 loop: CASSREVGELFF. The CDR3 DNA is TGTGCCAGCAGCCGTGAAGTCGGGGAGCTGTTTTTT.